This T cell receptor (beta chain) was captured in a study of T cells in Graves' hyperthyroidism and ophthalmopathy. Study in general: The blood sample was taken at first diagnosis, before treatment began.

This clonotype has ten or more counts. Graves' hyperthyroidism was deemed stable given no ophthalmopathy progression within 18 months. Fresh peripheral blood, approximately 9.6 ml, yielded the PBMCs. Per the germline V gene, CDR1 is DFQATT and CDR2 is SNEGSKA (reference sequence). The CDR3 runs to 18 residues. V was clipped by 5 bases and J by 5 bases; unmatched bases: 21. RNA transcripts gave rise to amplified TCR beta CDR3 regions. A first-round RT-PCR of the TCR CDR3 used the HTBI primer set. TCRdb passed the multiplex PCR reads through MiXCR, listing each CDR3 protein once. The sample has hundreds of thousands of distinct CDR3 sequences; 15% to 20% are singletons.

Specimen: blood. The clonotype originates from a man aged 40-50 years with Graves' hyperthyroidism. The rearrangement uses TRBV20-1 and TRBJ2-5, with 9 nucleotides matching TRBD2. CDR3 DNA: TGCAGTGCTGCCCCAATTGGCGGGGGGGCCTTGGCGGATGAGACCCAGTACTTC. Protein sequence: CSAAPIGGGALADETQYF.